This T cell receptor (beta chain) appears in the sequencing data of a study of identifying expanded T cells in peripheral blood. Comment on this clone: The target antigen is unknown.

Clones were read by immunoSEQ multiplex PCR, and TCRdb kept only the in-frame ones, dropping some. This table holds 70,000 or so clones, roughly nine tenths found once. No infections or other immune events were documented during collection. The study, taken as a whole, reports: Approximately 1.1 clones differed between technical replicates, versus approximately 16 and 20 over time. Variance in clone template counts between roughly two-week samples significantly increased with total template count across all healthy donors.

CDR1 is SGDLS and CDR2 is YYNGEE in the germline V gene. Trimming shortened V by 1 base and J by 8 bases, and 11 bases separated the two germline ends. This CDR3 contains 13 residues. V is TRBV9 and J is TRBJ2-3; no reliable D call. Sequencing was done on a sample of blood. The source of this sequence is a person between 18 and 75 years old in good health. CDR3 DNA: TGTGCCAGCAGCGTAACTATCAGTCGTACGCAGTATTTT. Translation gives CASSVTISRTQYF. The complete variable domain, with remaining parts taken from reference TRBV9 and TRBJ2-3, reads DSGVTQTPKHLITATGQRVTLRCSPRSGDLSVYWYQQSLDQGLQFLIQYYNGEERAKGNILERFSAQQFPDLHSELNLSSLELGDSALYFCASSVTISRTQYFGPGTRLTVL.